This TCR beta chain appears in the sequencing data of a study of blood T cell repertoires in COVID-19. In the original analysis: Estimated nucleated cell counts came from reference gene primer amplification. Data came from immunoSEQ multiplex PCR; TCRdb stores just in-frame clones and leaves some out. V, J and clone size derive from that table, while D and trimming were established from the DNA sequence. The sample lists roughly 250,000 clones, 70% to 85% seen once, with 4.9% in the top ten. Trimming left V 3 bases short and J 6 bases short, with 15 bases between. Germline loops: CDR1 MNHEY, CDR2 SMNVEV (reference sequence). This CDR3 spans 14 amino acids.

The chain has TRBV27 and TRBJ2-7, with a weak D call TRBD1 (6 bases). This TCR derives from an elderly woman with active or convalescent COVID-19. The specimen was peripheral blood. Here the CDR3 reads CASSFRTGTGEQYF. CDR3 DNA: TGTGCCAGCAGTTTCCGAACAGGGACGGGCGAGCAGTACTTC.